This note documents a single T cell receptor (beta chain) sequence. Germline CDR1 is SGHTA and CDR2 is FQGNSA. This CDR3 spans 15 amino acids. Trimming pared 4 bases from V and 2 bases from J, leaving 12 bases between. The data derive from a study of control samples from healthy donors and cancer patients. Here immunoSEQ multiplex PCR was the method, and the copy in TCRdb shows in-frame clones only, minus some. The sample lists around 28,000 clones, 80% to 90% occurring once. The receptor was isolated from a woman aged 40 to 50 with lung cancer. V usage is TRBV7-2 and J usage is TRBJ2-1; D not certain. The sequenced sample was PBMCs. The CDR3 protein is CASSSGSPTYNEQFF. In nucleotides, the CDR3 is TGTGCCAGCAGCTCTGGATCACCTACCTACAATGAGCAGTTCTTC.